This TCR beta chain appears in the sequencing data of a study of blood T cell repertoires in COVID-19. A few counts support this clone. Participants were aged about 18 to 90 years, lived in 20 to 25 US areas, and enrolled virtually. Cohort allocation depended upon clinical history that participants reported. In the authors' methods: Amplification from reference gene primers served as the basis for estimated nucleated cell counts. Sequenced by immunoSEQ multiplex PCR; TCRdb stores in-frame clones only, minus some. V and J calls and clone size are as listed in that table; D and trimming were resolved from the DNA. The repertoire has hundreds of thousands of clones, roughly 86% of them found once; the top ten carry around 1%. CDR1 is SGHTA, CDR2 FQGNSA, per germline. With 2 bases clipped from V and 10 bases from J, the junction kept 8 bases outside the gene matches. The CDR3 is 14 amino acids.

This receptor was obtained from a woman aged 30 to 39 who had recovered from COVID-19. The chain is built from TRBV7-2 and TRBJ1-1; 9 bases map to TRBD1. The sequenced sample consisted of PBMCs or T cells enriched from blood (not recorded which). The CDR3 DNA is TGTGCCAGCAGCTTAATCGGGACAGGGCCGAGAGCTTTCTTT. Translated: CASSLIGTGPRAFF.